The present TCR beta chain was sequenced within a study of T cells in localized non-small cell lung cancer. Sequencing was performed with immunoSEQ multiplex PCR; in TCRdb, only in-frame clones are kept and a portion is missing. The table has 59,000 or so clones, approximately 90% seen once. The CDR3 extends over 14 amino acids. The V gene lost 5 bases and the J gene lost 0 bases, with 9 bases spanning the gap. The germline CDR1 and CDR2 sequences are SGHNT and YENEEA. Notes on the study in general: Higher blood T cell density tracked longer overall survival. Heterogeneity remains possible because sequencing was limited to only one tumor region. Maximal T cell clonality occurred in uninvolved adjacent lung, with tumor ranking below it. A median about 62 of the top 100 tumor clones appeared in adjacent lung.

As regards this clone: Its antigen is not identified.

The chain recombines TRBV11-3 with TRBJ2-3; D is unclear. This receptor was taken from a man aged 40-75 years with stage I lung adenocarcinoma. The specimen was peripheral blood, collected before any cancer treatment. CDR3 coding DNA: TGTGCCAGCAGCCCTGGACCGAGCACAGATACGCAGTATTTT. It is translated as CASSPGPSTDTQYF.